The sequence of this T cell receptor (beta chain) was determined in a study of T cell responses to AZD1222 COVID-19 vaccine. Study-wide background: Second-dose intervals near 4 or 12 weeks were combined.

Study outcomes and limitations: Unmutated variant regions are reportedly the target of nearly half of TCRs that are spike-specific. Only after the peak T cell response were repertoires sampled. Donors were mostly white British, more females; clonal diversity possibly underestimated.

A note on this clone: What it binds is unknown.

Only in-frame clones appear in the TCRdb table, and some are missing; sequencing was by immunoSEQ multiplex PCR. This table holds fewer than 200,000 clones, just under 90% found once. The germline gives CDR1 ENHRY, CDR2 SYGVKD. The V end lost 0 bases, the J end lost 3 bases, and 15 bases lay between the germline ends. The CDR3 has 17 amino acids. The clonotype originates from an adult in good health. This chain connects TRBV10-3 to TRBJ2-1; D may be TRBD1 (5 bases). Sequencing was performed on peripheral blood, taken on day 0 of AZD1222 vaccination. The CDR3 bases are TGTGCCATCAGTGAGTCGATACAGGAGACGAACTACAATGAGCAGTTCTTC. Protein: CAISESIQETNYNEQFF.